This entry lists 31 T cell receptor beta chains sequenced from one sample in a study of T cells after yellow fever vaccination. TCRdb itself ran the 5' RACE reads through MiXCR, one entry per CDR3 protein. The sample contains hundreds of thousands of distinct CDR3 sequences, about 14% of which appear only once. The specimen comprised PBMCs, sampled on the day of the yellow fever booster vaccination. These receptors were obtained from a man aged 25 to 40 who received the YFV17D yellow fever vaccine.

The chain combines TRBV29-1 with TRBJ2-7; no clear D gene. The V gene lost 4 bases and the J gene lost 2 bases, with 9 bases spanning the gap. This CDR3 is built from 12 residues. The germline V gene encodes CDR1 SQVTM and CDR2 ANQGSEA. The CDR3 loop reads CSVGGRTYEQYF. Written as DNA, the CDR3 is TGCAGCGTTGGGGGTAGGACCTACGAGCAGTACTTC.

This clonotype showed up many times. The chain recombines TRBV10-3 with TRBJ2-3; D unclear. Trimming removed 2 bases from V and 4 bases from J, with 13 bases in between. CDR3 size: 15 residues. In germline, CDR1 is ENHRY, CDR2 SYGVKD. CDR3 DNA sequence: TGTGCCATCAGTGAGCGAGAGGATACTGCAGATACGCAGTATTTT. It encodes CAISEREDTADTQYF.

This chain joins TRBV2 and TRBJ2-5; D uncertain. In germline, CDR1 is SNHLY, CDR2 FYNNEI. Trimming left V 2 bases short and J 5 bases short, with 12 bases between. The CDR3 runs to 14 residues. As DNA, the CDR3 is TGTGCCAGCAGTGAACCAAGGGTTGGGGAGACCCAGTACTTC. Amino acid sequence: CASSEPRVGETQYF.

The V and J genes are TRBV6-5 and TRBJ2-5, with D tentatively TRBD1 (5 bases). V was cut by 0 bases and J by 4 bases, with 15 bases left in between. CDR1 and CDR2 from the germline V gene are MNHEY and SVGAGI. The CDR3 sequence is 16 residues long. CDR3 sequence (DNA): TGTGCCAGCAGTTACTCTGTCAGGGTTGGGGCAGAGACCCAGTACTTC. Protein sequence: CASSYSVRVGAETQYF.

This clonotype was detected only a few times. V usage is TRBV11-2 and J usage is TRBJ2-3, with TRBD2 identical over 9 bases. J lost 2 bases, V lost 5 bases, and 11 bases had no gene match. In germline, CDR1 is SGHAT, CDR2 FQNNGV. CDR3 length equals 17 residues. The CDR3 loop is CASSPEGSGSLTDTQYF. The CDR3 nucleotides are TGTGCCAGCAGCCCCGAGGGTAGCGGGAGTCTCACAGATACGCAGTATTTT. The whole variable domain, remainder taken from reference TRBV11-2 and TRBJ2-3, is EAGVAQSPRYKIIEKRQSVAFWCNPISGHATLYWYQQILGQGPKLLIQFQNNGVVDDSQLPKDRFSAERLKGVDSTLKIQPAKLEDSAVYLCASSPEGSGSLTDTQYFGPGTRLTVL.

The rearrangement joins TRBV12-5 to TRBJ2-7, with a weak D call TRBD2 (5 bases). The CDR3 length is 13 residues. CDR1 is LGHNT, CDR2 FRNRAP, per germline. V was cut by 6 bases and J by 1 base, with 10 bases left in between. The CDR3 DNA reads TGTGCTAGTGGCCCGACTAATTCCTACGAGCAGTACTTC. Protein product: CASGPTNSYEQYF.

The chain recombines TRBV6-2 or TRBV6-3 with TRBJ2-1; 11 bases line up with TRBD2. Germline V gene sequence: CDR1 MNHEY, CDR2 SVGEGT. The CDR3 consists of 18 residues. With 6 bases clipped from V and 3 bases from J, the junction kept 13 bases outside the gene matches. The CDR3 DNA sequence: TGTGCCAGCAGCGACAGCGGACTAGCGGGCCCCCTCTACAATGAGCAGTTCTTC. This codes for CASSDSGLAGPLYNEQFF.

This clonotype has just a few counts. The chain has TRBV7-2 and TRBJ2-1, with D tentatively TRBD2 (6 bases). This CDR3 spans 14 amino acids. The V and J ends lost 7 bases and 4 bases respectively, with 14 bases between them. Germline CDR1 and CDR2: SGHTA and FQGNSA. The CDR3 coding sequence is TGTGCCAGCAACATCATTAGCGGATACAATGAGCAGTTCTTC. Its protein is CASNIISGYNEQFF.

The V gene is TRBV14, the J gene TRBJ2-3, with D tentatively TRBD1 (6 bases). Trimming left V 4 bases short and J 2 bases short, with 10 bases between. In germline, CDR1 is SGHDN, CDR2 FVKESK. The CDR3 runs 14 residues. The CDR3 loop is CASSPRQATDTQYF. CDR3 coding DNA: TGTGCCAGCAGCCCCCGACAGGCCACAGATACGCAGTATTTT.

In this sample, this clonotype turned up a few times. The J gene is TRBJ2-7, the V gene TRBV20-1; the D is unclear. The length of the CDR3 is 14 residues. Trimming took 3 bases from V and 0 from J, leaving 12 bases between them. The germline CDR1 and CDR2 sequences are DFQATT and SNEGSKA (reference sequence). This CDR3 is CSASASMLSYEQYF. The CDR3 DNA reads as TGCAGTGCTAGTGCCAGCATGCTCTCCTACGAGCAGTACTTC.

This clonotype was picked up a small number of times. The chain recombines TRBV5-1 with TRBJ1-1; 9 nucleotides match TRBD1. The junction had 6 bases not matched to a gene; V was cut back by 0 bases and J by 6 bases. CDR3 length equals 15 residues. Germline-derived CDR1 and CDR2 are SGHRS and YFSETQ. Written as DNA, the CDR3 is TGCGCCAGCAGCTTGGCGGGACAGGGTAACTCTGAAGCTTTCTTT. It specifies CASSLAGQGNSEAFF.

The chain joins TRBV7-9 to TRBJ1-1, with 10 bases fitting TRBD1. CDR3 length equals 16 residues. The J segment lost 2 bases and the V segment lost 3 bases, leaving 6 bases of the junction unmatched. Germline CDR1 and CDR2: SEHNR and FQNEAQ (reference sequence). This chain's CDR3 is CASSFPTGGENTEAFF. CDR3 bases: TGTGCCAGCAGCTTTCCGACAGGGGGCGAAAACACTGAAGCTTTCTTT.

In DNA form, the CDR3 reads TGCAGTGGATCGAGAGCGGGAATAGATACGCAGTATTTT. It translates to CSGSRAGIDTQYF. J is TRBJ2-3 and V is TRBV20-1; 7 positions agree with TRBD2. This CDR3 is 13 amino acids long. Unmatched junction bases numbered 9, after V lost 7 bases and J lost 5 bases. Germline values: CDR1 DFQATT, CDR2 SNEGSKA (reference sequence).

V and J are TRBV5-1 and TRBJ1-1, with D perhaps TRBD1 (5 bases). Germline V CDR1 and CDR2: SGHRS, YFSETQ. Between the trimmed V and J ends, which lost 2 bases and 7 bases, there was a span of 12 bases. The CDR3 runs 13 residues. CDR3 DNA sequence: TGCGCCAGCAGCTTAAGTGAGAGGGGTGAAGCTTTCTTT. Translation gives CASSLSERGEAFF. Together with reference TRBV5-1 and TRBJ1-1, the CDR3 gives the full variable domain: KAGVTQTPRYLIKTRGQQVTLSCSPISGHRSVSWYQQTPGQGLQFLFEYFSETQRNKGNFPGRFSGRQFSNSRSEMNVSTLELGDSALYLCASSLSERGEAFFGQGTRLTVV.

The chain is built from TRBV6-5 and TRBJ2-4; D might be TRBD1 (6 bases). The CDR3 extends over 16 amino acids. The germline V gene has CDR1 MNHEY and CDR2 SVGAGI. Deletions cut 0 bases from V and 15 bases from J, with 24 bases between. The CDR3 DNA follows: TGTGCCAGCAGTTACTCGAAGGCAGGGGTAATATTGGGGGCGTACTTC. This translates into CASSYSKAGVILGAYF.

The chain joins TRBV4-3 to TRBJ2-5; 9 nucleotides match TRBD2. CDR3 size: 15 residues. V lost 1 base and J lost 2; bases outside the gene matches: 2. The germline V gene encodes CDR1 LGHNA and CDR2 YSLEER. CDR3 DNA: TGCGCCAGCAGCCAAGTAGCGGGAGTACAAGAGACCCAGTACTTC. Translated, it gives CASSQVAGVQETQYF.

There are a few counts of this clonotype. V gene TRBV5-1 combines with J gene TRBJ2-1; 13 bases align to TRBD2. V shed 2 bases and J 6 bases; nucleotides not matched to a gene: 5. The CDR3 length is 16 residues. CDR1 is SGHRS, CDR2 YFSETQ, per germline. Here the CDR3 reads CASSLTSGRVINEQFF. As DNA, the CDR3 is TGCGCCAGCAGCTTAACTAGCGGGAGGGTCATCAATGAGCAGTTCTTC.

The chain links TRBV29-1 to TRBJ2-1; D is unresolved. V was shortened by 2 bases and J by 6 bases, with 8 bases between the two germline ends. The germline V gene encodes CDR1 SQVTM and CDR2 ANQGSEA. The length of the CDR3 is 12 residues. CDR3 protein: CSVESPGNEQFF. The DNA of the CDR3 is TGCAGCGTTGAAAGCCCCGGCAATGAGCAGTTCTTC.

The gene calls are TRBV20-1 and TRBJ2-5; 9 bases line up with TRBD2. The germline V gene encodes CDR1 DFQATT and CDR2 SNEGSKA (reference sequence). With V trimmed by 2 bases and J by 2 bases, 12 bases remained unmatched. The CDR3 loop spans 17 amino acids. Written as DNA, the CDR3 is TGCAGTGCTAGACCCTTGACTAGCGGCGACCAACAAGAGACCCAGTACTTC. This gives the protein CSARPLTSGDQQETQYF.

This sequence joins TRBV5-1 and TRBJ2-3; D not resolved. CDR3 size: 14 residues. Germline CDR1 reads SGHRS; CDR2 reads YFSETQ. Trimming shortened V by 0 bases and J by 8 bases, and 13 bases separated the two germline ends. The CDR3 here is CASSLGLDDGTQYF. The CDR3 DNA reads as TGCGCCAGCAGCTTGGGGCTCGACGACGGTACGCAGTATTTT.

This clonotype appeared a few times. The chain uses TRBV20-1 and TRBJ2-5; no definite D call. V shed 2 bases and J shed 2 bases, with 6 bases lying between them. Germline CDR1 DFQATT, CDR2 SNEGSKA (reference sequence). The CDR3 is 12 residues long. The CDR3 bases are TGCAGTGCTAGATGGGTTCAAGAGACCCAGTACTTC. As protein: CSARWVQETQYF.

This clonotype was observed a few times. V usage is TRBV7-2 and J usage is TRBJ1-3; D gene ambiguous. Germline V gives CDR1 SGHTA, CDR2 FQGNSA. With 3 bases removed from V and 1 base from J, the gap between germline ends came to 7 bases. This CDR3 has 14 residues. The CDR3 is CASSFLGSGNTIYF. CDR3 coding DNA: TGTGCCAGCAGCTTTCTCGGATCTGGAAACACCATATATTTT.

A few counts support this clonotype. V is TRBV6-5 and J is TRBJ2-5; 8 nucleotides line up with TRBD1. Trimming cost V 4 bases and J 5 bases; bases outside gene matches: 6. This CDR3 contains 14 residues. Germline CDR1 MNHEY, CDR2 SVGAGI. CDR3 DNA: TGTGCCAGCAGTTTCACCGGACAGGGCGAGACCCAGTACTTC. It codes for CASSFTGQGETQYF.

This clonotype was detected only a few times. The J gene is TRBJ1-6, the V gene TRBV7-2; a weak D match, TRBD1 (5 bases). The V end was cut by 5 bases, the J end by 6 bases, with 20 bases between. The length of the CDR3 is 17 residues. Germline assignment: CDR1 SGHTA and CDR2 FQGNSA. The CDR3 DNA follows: TGTGCCAGCAGCGGCAGGGAAGTCGGGGCTCTTAATTCACCCCTCCACTTT. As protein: CASSGREVGALNSPLHF.

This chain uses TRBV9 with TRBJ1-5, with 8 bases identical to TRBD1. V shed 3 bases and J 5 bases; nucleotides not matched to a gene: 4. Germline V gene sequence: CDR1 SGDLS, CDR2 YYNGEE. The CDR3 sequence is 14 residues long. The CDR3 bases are TGTGCCAGCAGCGCGGACAGGGCGCATCAGCCCCAGCATTTT. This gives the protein CASSADRAHQPQHF.

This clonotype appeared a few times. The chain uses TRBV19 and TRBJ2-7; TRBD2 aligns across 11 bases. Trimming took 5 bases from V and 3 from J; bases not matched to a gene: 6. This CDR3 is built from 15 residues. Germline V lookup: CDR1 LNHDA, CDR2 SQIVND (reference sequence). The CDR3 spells CASSPGTSGLYEQYF. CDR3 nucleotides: TGTGCCAGTAGTCCCGGGACTAGCGGCCTCTACGAGCAGTACTTC.

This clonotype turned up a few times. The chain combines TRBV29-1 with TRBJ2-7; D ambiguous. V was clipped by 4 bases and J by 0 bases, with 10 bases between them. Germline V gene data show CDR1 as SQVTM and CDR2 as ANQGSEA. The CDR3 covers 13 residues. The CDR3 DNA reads TGCAGCGTTGGACTCTCGTCCTCCTACGAGCAGTACTTC. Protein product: CSVGLSSSYEQYF.

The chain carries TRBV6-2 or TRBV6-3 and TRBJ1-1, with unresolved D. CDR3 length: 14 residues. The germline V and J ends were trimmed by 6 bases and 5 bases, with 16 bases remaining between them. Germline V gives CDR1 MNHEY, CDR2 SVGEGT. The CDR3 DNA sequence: TGTGCCAGCAGCCGACACCTCGGGGAGACTGAAGCTTTCTTT. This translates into CASSRHLGETEAFF.

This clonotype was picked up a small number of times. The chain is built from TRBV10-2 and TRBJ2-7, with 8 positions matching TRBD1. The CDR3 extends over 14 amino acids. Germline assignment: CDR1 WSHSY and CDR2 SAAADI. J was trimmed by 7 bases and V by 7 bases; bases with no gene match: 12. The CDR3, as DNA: TGCGCCAGCATCCGGACAGGGTACCCTTTGGAGCAGTACTTC. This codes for CASIRTGYPLEQYF.

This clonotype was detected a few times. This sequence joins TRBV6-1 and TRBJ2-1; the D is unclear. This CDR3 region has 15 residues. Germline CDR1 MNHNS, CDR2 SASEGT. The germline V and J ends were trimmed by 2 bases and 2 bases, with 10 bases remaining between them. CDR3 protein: CASSEWSGPYNEQFF. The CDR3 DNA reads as TGTGCCAGCAGTGAATGGTCTGGTCCCTACAATGAGCAGTTCTTC.

Here the CDR3 DNA reads TGTGCCATCTGTTTATGGGGGGCTAGCGGGAGAATGTCAGATACGCAGTATTTT. This codes for CAICLWGASGRMSDTQYF. The rearrangement joins TRBV2 to TRBJ2-3; 10 bases are a match to TRBD2. The CDR3 spans 18 residues. The V gene end was trimmed by 10 bases and the J gene end by 4 bases; junction bases not matched to a gene: 20. Germline lookup yields CDR1 SNHLY and CDR2 FYNNEI.